These T cell receptor beta chains were read from a single sample in a study of CD8+ T cells in alopecia areata. Libraries were prepared by immunoSEQ multiplex PCR; TCRdb keeps only in-frame clonotypes and omits some of them. Of under 250,000 clones detected, 50% to 70% appear once; the ten largest clones hold around 1.6%. The source was CD4+ T cells sorted from blood, collected at week 4, from a patient treated with tofacitinib. The receptors were gathered from a human donor with alopecia areata. The CDR3 runs from the conserved cysteine through the conserved F or W. Fields, in order: CDR3 protein, CDR3 DNA, J gene, D gene, clone size, V gene. A D gene is named only where the DNA matches it firmly. Size is omitted from some rows. Given values are once, few, many or a class for expanded clones.

CDR3aa: CSGRSEETQYF
CDR3nt: TGCAGCGGGCGGAGTGAAGAGACCCAGTACTTC
j_gene: TRBJ2-5
d_gene: -
abundance: -
v_gene: TRBV29-1

CDR3aa: CSGGDRSSYEQYF
CDR3nt: TGCAGCGGCGGGGACAGATCCTCCTACGAGCAGTACTTC
j_gene: TRBJ2-7
d_gene: -
abundance: -
v_gene: TRBV29-1

CDR3aa: CASSVGGHSTDTQYF
CDR3nt: TGTGCCAGCAGCGTGGGGGGACACTCCACAGATACGCAGTATTTT
j_gene: TRBJ2-3
d_gene: -
abundance: -
v_gene: TRBV9

CDR3aa: CASSPGGQGRETQYF
CDR3nt: TGCGCCAGCAGCCCAGGGGGACAGGGAAGAGAGACCCAGTACTTC
j_gene: TRBJ2-5
d_gene: TRBD1
abundance: few
v_gene: TRBV4-3

CDR3aa: CAWSVTAGEYNEQFF
CDR3nt: TGTGCCTGGAGTGTAACAGCGGGGGAGTACAATGAGCAGTTCTTC
j_gene: TRBJ2-1
d_gene: TRBD2
abundance: few
v_gene: TRBV30

CDR3aa: CASSLAGGPVDTQYF
CDR3nt: TGTGCCAGCAGCTTAGCGGGGGGGCCGGTAGATACGCAGTATTTT
j_gene: TRBJ2-3
d_gene: -
abundance: -
v_gene: TRBV7-9

CDR3aa: CSVGDRGPNYGYTF
CDR3nt: TGCAGCGTTGGGGACAGGGGGCCTAACTATGGCTACACCTTC
j_gene: TRBJ1-2
d_gene: TRBD1
abundance: few
v_gene: TRBV29-1

CDR3aa: CASSVAMGGYEQYF
CDR3nt: TGTGCCAGCAGCGTAGCCATGGGAGGCTACGAGCAGTACTTC
j_gene: TRBJ2-7
d_gene: -
abundance: few
v_gene: TRBV9

CDR3aa: CASSLKRNSPLHF
CDR3nt: TGTGCCAGCAGCTTAAAGAGGAATTCACCCCTCCACTTT
j_gene: TRBJ1-6
d_gene: -
abundance: -
v_gene: TRBV7-2

CDR3aa: CASSVVLGGIDEQFF
CDR3nt: TGTGCCAGCAGCGTAGTTCTAGGGGGGATCGATGAGCAGTTCTTC
j_gene: TRBJ2-1
d_gene: -
abundance: few
v_gene: TRBV9

CDR3aa: CASSVSGVLDGYTF
CDR3nt: TGTGCCAGCAGTGTCTCAGGGGTGTTGGATGGCTACACCTTC
j_gene: TRBJ1-2
d_gene: -
abundance: -
v_gene: TRBV27

CDR3aa: CSVDFRREVTYNEQFF
CDR3nt: TGCAGCGTTGACTTCCGCAGGGAAGTTACCTACAATGAGCAGTTCTTC
j_gene: TRBJ2-1
d_gene: -
abundance: few
v_gene: TRBV29-1

CDR3aa: CASSHDRETQYF
CDR3nt: TGCGCCAGCAGCCATGACAGGGAGACCCAGTACTTC
j_gene: TRBJ2-5
d_gene: -
abundance: -
v_gene: TRBV4-3

CDR3aa: CASSPSSGGVEQYF
CDR3nt: TGTGCCAGCTCACCATCCTCCGGGGGGGTGGAGCAGTACTTC
j_gene: TRBJ2-7
d_gene: TRBD2
abundance: -
v_gene: TRBV18

CDR3aa: CSVDVVSGRAANTEAFF
CDR3nt: TGCAGCGTTGATGTAGTATCGGGAAGGGCGGCGAACACTGAAGCTTTCTTT
j_gene: TRBJ1-1
d_gene: -
abundance: -
v_gene: TRBV29-1

CDR3aa: CASSLSQGNQPQHF
CDR3nt: TGTGCCAGCAGCTTGTCACAGGGAAATCAGCCCCAGCATTTT
j_gene: TRBJ1-5
d_gene: -
abundance: few
v_gene: TRBV5-6

CDR3aa: CSVGTSLYNEQFF
CDR3nt: TGCAGCGTTGGGACTAGCCTATACAATGAGCAGTTCTTC
j_gene: TRBJ2-1
d_gene: TRBD2
abundance: -
v_gene: TRBV29-1

CDR3aa: CASSLTGTFTDTQYF
CDR3nt: TGTGCCAGCAGCTTAACAGGGACGTTCACAGATACGCAGTATTTT
j_gene: TRBJ2-3
d_gene: -
abundance: few
v_gene: TRBV7-2

CDR3aa: CSVLVGAGNTIYF
CDR3nt: TGCAGCGTTCTGGTAGGGGCTGGAAACACCATATATTTT
j_gene: TRBJ1-3
d_gene: -
abundance: -
v_gene: TRBV29-1

CDR3aa: CAWSVPERGDGYTF
CDR3nt: TGTGCCTGGAGTGTCCCTGAGAGGGGGGATGGCTACACCTTC
j_gene: TRBJ1-2
d_gene: -
abundance: -
v_gene: TRBV30

CDR3aa: CASSLKGGGYTF
CDR3nt: TGCGCCAGCAGCTTGAAGGGAGGCGGCTACACCTTC
j_gene: TRBJ1-2
d_gene: -
abundance: -
v_gene: TRBV5-1

CDR3aa: CASKGTANNQPQHF
CDR3nt: TGTGCCAGCAAAGGGACGGCGAACAATCAGCCCCAGCATTTT
j_gene: TRBJ1-5
d_gene: -
abundance: -
v_gene: TRBV2

CDR3aa: CASSSLGPYEQYF
CDR3nt: TGTGCCAGCAGTTCGCTGGGTCCCTACGAGCAGTACTTC
j_gene: TRBJ2-7
d_gene: -
abundance: -
v_gene: TRBV2

CDR3aa: CASNPGTGIYNEQFF
CDR3nt: TGTGCCAGCAACCCAGGGACAGGGATCTACAATGAGCAGTTCTTC
j_gene: TRBJ2-1
d_gene: TRBD1
abundance: -
v_gene: TRBV6-5

CDR3aa: CAWSAASGSSDTQYF
CDR3nt: TGTGCCTGGAGTGCAGCGAGTGGTAGTTCAGATACGCAGTATTTT
j_gene: TRBJ2-3
d_gene: -
abundance: -
v_gene: TRBV30

CDR3aa: CSVEGGGANVLTF
CDR3nt: TGCAGCGTTGAGGGCGGTGGGGCCAACGTCCTGACTTTC
j_gene: TRBJ2-6
d_gene: -
abundance: -
v_gene: TRBV29-1

CDR3aa: CAWSSNFYEQYF
CDR3nt: TGTGCCTGGAGTTCGAATTTCTACGAGCAGTACTTC
j_gene: TRBJ2-7
d_gene: -
abundance: few
v_gene: TRBV30

CDR3aa: CAWSTGQPGSRKLFF
CDR3nt: TGTGCCTGGAGTACGGGACAGCCCGGCAGCAGAAAACTGTTTTTT
j_gene: TRBJ1-4
d_gene: TRBD1
abundance: -
v_gene: TRBV30

CDR3aa: CASSLSRGSSSYEQYF
CDR3nt: TGTGCCAGCAGCTTAAGCAGGGGTTCAAGCTCCTACGAGCAGTACTTC
j_gene: TRBJ2-7
d_gene: -
abundance: -
v_gene: TRBV7-9

CDR3aa: CAIREDYEQYF
CDR3nt: TGTGCCATCAGGGAGGACTACGAGCAGTACTTC
j_gene: TRBJ2-7
d_gene: -
abundance: once
v_gene: TRBV10-3

CDR3aa: CASSQDWVKLGDNEQFF
CDR3nt: TGCGCCAGCAGCCAAGATTGGGTTAAGCTAGGGGATAATGAGCAGTTCTTC
j_gene: TRBJ2-1
d_gene: -
abundance: -
v_gene: TRBV4-3

CDR3aa: CASSVGGGQGSSSGGYTF
CDR3nt: TGTGCCAGCAGCGTAGGGGGAGGACAGGGGTCCTCCTCAGGTGGCTACACCTTC
j_gene: TRBJ1-2
d_gene: TRBD1
abundance: -
v_gene: TRBV9

CDR3aa: CASSPQQGGEQYF
CDR3nt: TGTGCCAGCAGCCCGCAACAGGGAGGTGAGCAGTACTTC
j_gene: TRBJ2-7
d_gene: -
abundance: -
v_gene: TRBV11-2

CDR3aa: CASSRAANYGYTF
CDR3nt: TGTGCCAGCAGTCGCGCAGCTAACTATGGCTACACCTTC
j_gene: TRBJ1-2
d_gene: -
abundance: few
v_gene: TRBV11-2

CDR3aa: CASSQDVTGTTSGEQFF
CDR3nt: TGCGCCAGCAGCCAAGATGTTACCGGGACTACATCCGGTGAGCAGTTCTTC
j_gene: TRBJ2-1
d_gene: TRBD2
abundance: -
v_gene: TRBV4-3

CDR3aa: CASIRDRGTMNTEAFF
CDR3nt: TGTGCCAGCATCAGGGACAGGGGGACCATGAACACTGAAGCTTTCTTT
j_gene: TRBJ1-1
d_gene: TRBD1
abundance: -
v_gene: TRBV2

CDR3aa: CSALRTGGLWNTEAFF
CDR3nt: TGCAGCGCTCTTCGGACAGGGGGCCTGTGGAACACTGAAGCTTTCTTT
j_gene: TRBJ1-1
d_gene: TRBD1
abundance: -
v_gene: TRBV29-1

CDR3aa: CSVAGTANEKLFF
CDR3nt: TGCAGCGTGGCGGGAACGGCAAATGAAAAACTGTTTTTT
j_gene: TRBJ1-4
d_gene: -
abundance: once
v_gene: TRBV29-1

CDR3aa: CAISESSTYGYEQYF
CDR3nt: TGTGCCATCAGTGAGTCGTCCACTTACGGTTACGAGCAGTACTTC
j_gene: TRBJ2-7
d_gene: -
abundance: many
v_gene: TRBV10-3

CDR3aa: CATSRVPETQYF
CDR3nt: TGTGCCACCAGCAGAGTACCAGAGACCCAGTACTTC
j_gene: TRBJ2-5
d_gene: -
abundance: -
v_gene: TRBV15

CDR3aa: CASSLGLAGYNEQFF
CDR3nt: TGTGCCAGCAGCCTGGGACTAGCGGGGTACAATGAGCAGTTCTTC
j_gene: TRBJ2-1
d_gene: TRBD2
abundance: -
v_gene: TRBV7-7

CDR3aa: CAGQSTGELFF
CDR3nt: TGCGCCGGGCAGAGCACCGGGGAGCTGTTTTTT
j_gene: TRBJ2-2
d_gene: -
abundance: once
v_gene: TRBV4-1

CDR3aa: CASSFGTYNEQFF
CDR3nt: TGTGCCAGCAGCTTCGGGACGTACAATGAGCAGTTCTTC
j_gene: TRBJ2-1
d_gene: -
abundance: few
v_gene: TRBV5-8

CDR3aa: CASSSTSGRGGNEQFF
CDR3nt: TGCGCCAGCAGCTCCACATCCGGGCGTGGGGGAAATGAGCAGTTCTTC
j_gene: TRBJ2-1
d_gene: -
abundance: -
v_gene: TRBV5-1

CDR3aa: CASSPTEARGLYEQFF
CDR3nt: TGTGCCAGCAGCCCTACGGAGGCCAGGGGGTTGTATGAGCAGTTCTTC
j_gene: TRBJ2-1
d_gene: TRBD1
abundance: -
v_gene: TRBV7-3

CDR3aa: CSVDPLPTRGYGTDTQYF
CDR3nt: TGCAGCGTTGATCCTTTACCGACCAGGGGTTACGGCACAGATACGCAGTATTTT
j_gene: TRBJ2-3
d_gene: -
abundance: -
v_gene: TRBV29-1

CDR3aa: CAWSTGLNTEAFF
CDR3nt: TGTGCCTGGAGTACAGGGCTGAACACTGAAGCTTTCTTT
j_gene: TRBJ1-1
d_gene: -
abundance: -
v_gene: TRBV30

CDR3aa: CASSDSSRIFDYGYTF
CDR3nt: TGTGCCAGCAGTGACTCTTCGAGGATCTTCGACTATGGCTACACCTTC
j_gene: TRBJ1-2
d_gene: -
abundance: -
v_gene: TRBV6-4

CDR3aa: CASSFSGTGGLYEQYF
CDR3nt: TGTGCCAGCAGCTTTAGCGGGACAGGGGGTTTGTACGAGCAGTACTTC
j_gene: TRBJ2-7
d_gene: TRBD1
abundance: -
v_gene: TRBV7-2

CDR3aa: CSASQETQYF
CDR3nt: TGCAGTGCTAGCCAAGAGACCCAGTACTTC
j_gene: TRBJ2-5
d_gene: -
abundance: -
v_gene: TRBV20-1

CDR3aa: CSVEVPLSASGEQYF
CDR3nt: TGCAGCGTTGAAGTCCCTCTTAGCGCCTCGGGAGAGCAGTACTTC
j_gene: TRBJ2-7
d_gene: -
abundance: few
v_gene: TRBV29-1

CDR3aa: CASSVGTSIRGELFF
CDR3nt: TGTGCCAGCAGCGTCGGGACTAGTATCAGAGGGGAGCTGTTTTTT
j_gene: TRBJ2-2
d_gene: TRBD2
abundance: -
v_gene: TRBV9

CDR3aa: CASRGNTEAFF
CDR3nt: TGCGCCAGCCGAGGAAACACTGAAGCTTTCTTT
j_gene: TRBJ1-1
d_gene: -
abundance: -
v_gene: TRBV10-1

CDR3aa: CASSEIGGPRDTQYF
CDR3nt: TGTGCCAGCAGTGAAATCGGGGGGCCTAGGGATACGCAGTATTTT
j_gene: TRBJ2-3
d_gene: -
abundance: few
v_gene: TRBV2